The next 11 T cell receptor beta chains were all read from a single sample in a study of regulatory T cells in long-lasting Graves disease. Combining iRepertoire HTBI primers with Arm-PCR of CDR3 regions, the authors built TCR beta libraries. TCRdb itself ran the multiplex PCR reads through MiXCR, one entry per CDR3 protein. The repertoire includes fewer than 450,000 distinct CDR3 sequences, around 20% of them detected once, and over 25% sits in the top ten. As for time point: persistent/refractory GD, antithyroid drugs over 5 years with positive TRAb. From RNA extracted from PBMCs, the TCR library was made. Sequencing used peripheral blood mononuclear cells (PBMCs), obtained when the disease was refractory, from a patient treated with antithyroid drugs. The receptors stem from a female donor with Graves disease.

In regard to this clonotype: This could be a read error, since a much larger clone is one nucleotide away. The chain couples TRBV6-1 to TRBJ1-6; D is unclear. Germline V gene sequence: CDR1 MNHNS, CDR2 SASEGT. The CDR3 loop spans 14 amino acids. CDR3 nucleotides: TGTGCCGGCAGCTCGGACGGTGGCAACTCACCCCTCCACTTT. It specifies CAGSSDGGNSPLHF.

Many counts were recorded for this clonotype. The V and J genes are TRBV30 and TRBJ1-2; D is ambiguous. The V gene lost 5 bases and the J gene lost 2 bases, with 15 bases spanning the gap. Germline CDR1 and CDR2: GTSNPN and SVGIG (reference sequence). The CDR3 is 14 residues long. The CDR3 region has the DNA TGTGCCTGGGCGCTAGGGAACGGAAACTATGGCTACACCTTC. Translated, it gives CAWALGNGNYGYTF.

This clonotype was counted between two and nine times. The chain recombines TRBV3-2 with TRBJ2-7; TRBD1 was called by the table and not checked on the DNA. TRBV3-2 is noted as a pseudogene. The CDR3 consists of 15 residues. The CDR3, as DNA: TGTGCCAGCAGCCAGACCGTCTGGGGCCTCTACGAGCAGTACTTC. Its translation: CASSQTVWGLYEQYF.

This clonotype was observed a few times. The genes are TRBV14 and TRBJ1-1; 8 bases align to TRBD1. Germline CDR1 reads SGHDN; CDR2 reads FVKESK. This CDR3 is built from 15 residues. Trimming removed 3 bases from V and 0 bases from J; junction bases left unmatched: 3. The CDR3 here is CASSQETGVNTEAFF. The DNA of the CDR3 is TGTGCCAGCAGCCAGGAGACAGGGGTGAACACTGAAGCTTTCTTT.

This clonotype has a count of ten or more. The chain has TRBV6-5 and TRBJ1-2, with a weak D call TRBD1 (5 bases). The germline gives CDR1 MNHEY, CDR2 SVGAGI. The CDR3 length is 16 residues. V lost 0 bases to trimming and J lost 3 bases, with 14 bases between them. In DNA form, the CDR3 reads TGTGCCAGCAGTTACTCGCCGGCAGGGAAGCACTATGGCTACACCTTC. Translated: CASSYSPAGKHYGYTF.

This clonotype was counted only a few times. This chain uses TRBV27 with TRBJ2-5, with D maybe TRBD1 (6 bases). Germline V lookup: CDR1 MNHEY, CDR2 SMNVEV (reference sequence). CDR3 length equals 15 residues. V lost 5 bases, J lost 5 bases, and 18 bases lay in between. The CDR3 reads CASSPQGLMSETQYF. CDR3 bases: TGTGCCAGCAGTCCGCAGGGGCTGATGTCGGAGACCCAGTACTTC.

This clonotype was picked up many times. The gene calls are TRBV7-2 and TRBJ2-6; tentative D call: TRBD1 (6 bases). Per germline, CDR1 SGHTA and CDR2 FQGNSA. This CDR3 comprises 15 residues. V was pared by 10 bases and J by 2 bases, with 15 bases between. The CDR3 coding sequence is TGTGCCAAGAAGACACAGGGCGCTGGGGCCAACGTCCTGACTTTC. Amino acids: CAKKTQGAGANVLTF.

The chain has TRBV10-3 and TRBJ2-1; no firm D call. The germline V gene encodes CDR1 ENHRY and CDR2 SYGVKD. This CDR3 has 12 residues. The germline V and J ends were trimmed by 0 bases and 10 bases, with 7 bases remaining between them. Here the CDR3 reads CAISESSGEQFF. In DNA, the CDR3 is TGTGCCATCAGTGAGTCAAGTGGGGAGCAGTTCTTC.

The V call is TRBV29-1, the J call TRBJ1-2; D might be TRBD1 (5 bases). Germline V gene sequence: CDR1 SQVTM, CDR2 ANQGSEA. The CDR3 extends over 10 amino acids. The V gene lost 4 bases and the J gene lost 6 bases, with 6 bases spanning the gap. CDR3 region: CSVVQDGYTF. CDR3 coding DNA: TGCAGCGTTGTACAGGATGGCTACACCTTC.

This clonotype was observed many times. Relative to the germline gene, one junction end is altered; a read error may explain this. The genes are TRBV5-1 and TRBJ1-1, with a tentative D call TRBD1 (6 bases). CDR1 and CDR2 from the germline V gene are SGHRS and YFSETQ. CDR3 length: 14 residues. CDR3 sequence: CASSLGGMNTEAFF. In DNA form, the CDR3 reads TGTGCCAGCAGCTTAGGGGGAATGAACACTGAAGCTTTCTTT.

This chain uses TRBV19 with TRBJ1-6; D gene unclear. The germline CDR1 and CDR2 sequences are LNHDA and SQIVND (reference sequence). Between the trimmed V and J ends, which lost 8 bases and 5 bases, there was a span of 10 bases. There are 13 residues in the CDR3. CDR3: CASRWGDNSPLHF. The CDR3 DNA sequence: TGTGCCAGTCGTTGGGGTGATAATTCACCCCTCCACTTT.